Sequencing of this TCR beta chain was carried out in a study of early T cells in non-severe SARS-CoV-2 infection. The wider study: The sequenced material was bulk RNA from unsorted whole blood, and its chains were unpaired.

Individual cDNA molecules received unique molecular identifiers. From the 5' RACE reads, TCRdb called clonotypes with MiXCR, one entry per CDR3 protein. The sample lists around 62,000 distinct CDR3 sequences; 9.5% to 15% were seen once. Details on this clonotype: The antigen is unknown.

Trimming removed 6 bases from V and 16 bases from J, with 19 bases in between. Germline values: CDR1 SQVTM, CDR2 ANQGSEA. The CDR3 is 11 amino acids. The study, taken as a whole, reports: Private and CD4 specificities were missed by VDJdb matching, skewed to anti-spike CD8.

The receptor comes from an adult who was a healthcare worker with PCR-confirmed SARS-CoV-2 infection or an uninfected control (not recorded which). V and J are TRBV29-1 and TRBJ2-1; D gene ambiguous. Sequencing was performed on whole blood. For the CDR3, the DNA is TGCAGCGTCACCAGCTCCGTCCCCCATTTCTTC. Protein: CSVTSSVPHFF.